Presented here are 6 T cell receptor beta chains from one specimen sequenced in a study of T cell responses to AZD1222 COVID-19 vaccine. Assay used: immunoSEQ multiplex PCR; TCRdb lists only in-frame clones, some missing. The table has about 160,000 clones, around 87% seen once. Material: peripheral blood, obtained 28 days after the second AZD1222 dose. These receptors originate from an adult who received the AZD1222 COVID-19 vaccine.

A note on this clone: Other DNA sequences from this sample encode an identical CDR3 as well. The CDR3 bases are TGTGCCAGCAGTTACAGGGGGGAAGCTTTCTTT. It codes for CASSYRGEAFF. V gene TRBV6-5 combines with J gene TRBJ1-1; D might be TRBD1 (6 bases). The V end was cut by 2 bases, the J end by 8 bases, with 6 bases between. Germline V lookup: CDR1 MNHEY, CDR2 SVGAGI. This CDR3 region has 11 residues.

Points on this clone: The sample carries other DNA sequences with the same CDR3. The CDR3 loop reads CASSLDGNQPQHF. Here the CDR3 DNA reads TGTGCCAGCAGCTTGGATGGCAATCAGCCCCAGCATTTT. V gene TRBV7-2 combines with J gene TRBJ1-5, with no clear D. Deletions cut 3 bases from V and 2 bases from J, with 5 bases between. The CDR3 is 13 amino acids. Germline V gives CDR1 SGHTA, CDR2 FQGNSA.

This chain uses TRBV27 with TRBJ1-3; D gene unclear. The germline gives CDR1 MNHEY, CDR2 SMNVEV (reference sequence). This CDR3 is built from 12 residues. Trimming left V 8 bases short and J 4 bases short, with 9 bases between. The chain's CDR3 is CASRGLGNTIYF. As DNA, the CDR3 is TGTGCCAGCCGAGGGCTAGGAAACACCATATATTTT.

The rearrangement links TRBV19 to TRBJ1-4; D is perhaps TRBD1 (6 bases). Between the trimmed V and J ends, which lost 6 bases and 5 bases, there was a span of 16 bases. The CDR3 totals 15 residues. Germline V gives CDR1 LNHDA, CDR2 SQIVND (reference sequence). DNA for the CDR3: TGTGCCAGTAGCCAGACCGGGACATACAATGAAAAACTGTTTTTT. Amino acids: CASSQTGTYNEKLFF.

The V gene is TRBV15, the J gene TRBJ1-5; D uncertain. The CDR3 totals 13 residues. Trimming cost V 6 bases and J 5 bases, with 11 bases left between them. Per the germline V gene, CDR1 is LNHNV and CDR2 is YYDKDF (reference sequence). The CDR3 loop is CATSKGLDQPQHF. The DNA for the CDR3 is TGTGCCACCAGTAAAGGGCTGGATCAGCCCCAGCATTTT. Full variable domain (outside the CDR3, taken from reference TRBV15 and TRBJ1-5): DAMVIQNPRYQVTQFGKPVTLSCSQTLNHNVMYWYQQKSSQAPKLLFHYYDKDFNNEADTPDNFQSRRPNTSFCFLDIRSPGLGDTAMYLCATSKGLDQPQHFGDGTRLSIL.

The chain combines TRBV5-6 with TRBJ2-6; 8 bases are shared with TRBD1. The CDR3 spans 17 residues. Unmatched junction bases numbered 9, after V lost 5 bases and J lost 2 bases. CDR1 SGHDT and CDR2 YYEEEE come from the germline V gene. The CDR3 here is CASRRGTGRTGANVLTF. DNA for the CDR3: TGTGCCAGCAGAAGGGGGACAGGTCGGACTGGGGCCAACGTCCTGACTTTC.